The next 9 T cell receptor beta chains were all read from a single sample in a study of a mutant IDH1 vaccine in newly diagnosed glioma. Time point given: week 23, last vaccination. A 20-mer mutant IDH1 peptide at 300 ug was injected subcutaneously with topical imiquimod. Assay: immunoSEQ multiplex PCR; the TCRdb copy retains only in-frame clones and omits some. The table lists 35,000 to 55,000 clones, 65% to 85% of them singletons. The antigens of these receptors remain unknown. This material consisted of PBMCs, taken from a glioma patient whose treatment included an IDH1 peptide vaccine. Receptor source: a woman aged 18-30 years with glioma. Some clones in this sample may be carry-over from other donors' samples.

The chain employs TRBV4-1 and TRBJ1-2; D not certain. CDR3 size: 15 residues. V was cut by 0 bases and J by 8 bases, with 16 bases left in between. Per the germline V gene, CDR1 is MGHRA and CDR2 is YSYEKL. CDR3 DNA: TGCGCCAGCAGCCAAGATCACAATCCTTTCTGGGGCTACACCTTC. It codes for CASSQDHNPFWGYTF.

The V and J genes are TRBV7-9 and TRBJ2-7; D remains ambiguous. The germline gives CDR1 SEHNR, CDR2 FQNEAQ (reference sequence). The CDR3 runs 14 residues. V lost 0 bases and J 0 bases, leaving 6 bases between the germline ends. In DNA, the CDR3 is TGTGCCAGCAGCTTAGCTCCAGGCTCCTACGAGCAGTACTTC. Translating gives CASSLAPGSYEQYF.

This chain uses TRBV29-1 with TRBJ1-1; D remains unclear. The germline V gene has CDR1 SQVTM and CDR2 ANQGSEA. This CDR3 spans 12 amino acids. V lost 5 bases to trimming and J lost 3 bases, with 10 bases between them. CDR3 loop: CSVHRTDTEAFF. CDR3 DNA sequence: TGCAGCGTTCACCGGACTGACACTGAAGCTTTCTTT.

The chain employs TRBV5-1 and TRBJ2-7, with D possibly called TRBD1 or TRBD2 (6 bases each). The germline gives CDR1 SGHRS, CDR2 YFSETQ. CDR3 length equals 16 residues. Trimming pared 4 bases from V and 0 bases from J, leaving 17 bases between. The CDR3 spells CASSPGGGKISYEQYF. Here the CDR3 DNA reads TGCGCCAGCAGCCCCGGGGGCGGGAAAATCTCCTACGAGCAGTACTTC.

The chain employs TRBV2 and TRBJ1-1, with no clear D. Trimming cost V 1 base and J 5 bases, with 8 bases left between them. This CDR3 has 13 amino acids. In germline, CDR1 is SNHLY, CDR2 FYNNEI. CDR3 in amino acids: CASSEVGRTEAFF. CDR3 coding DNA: TGTGCCAGCAGTGAAGTGGGGAGGACTGAAGCTTTCTTT.

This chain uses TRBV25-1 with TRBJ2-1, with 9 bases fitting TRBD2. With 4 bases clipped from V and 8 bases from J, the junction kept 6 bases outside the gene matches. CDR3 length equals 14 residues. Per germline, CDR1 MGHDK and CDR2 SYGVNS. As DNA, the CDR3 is TGTGCCAGCAGTGTGGCGGGAGGGCCACATGAGCAGTTCTTC. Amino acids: CASSVAGGPHEQFF.

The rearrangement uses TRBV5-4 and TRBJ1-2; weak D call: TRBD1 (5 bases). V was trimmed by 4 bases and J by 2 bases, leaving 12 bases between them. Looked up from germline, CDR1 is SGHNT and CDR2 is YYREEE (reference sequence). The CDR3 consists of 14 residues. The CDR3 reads CASSPRGLNYGYTF. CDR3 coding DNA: TGTGCCAGCAGCCCCCGGGGGTTGAACTATGGCTACACCTTC. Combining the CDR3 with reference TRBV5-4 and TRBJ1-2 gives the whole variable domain ETGVTQSPTHLIKTRGQQVTLRCSSQSGHNTVSWYQQALGQGPQFIFQYYREEENGRGNFPPRFSGLQFPNYSSELNVNALELDDSALYLCASSPRGLNYGYTFGSGTRLTVV.

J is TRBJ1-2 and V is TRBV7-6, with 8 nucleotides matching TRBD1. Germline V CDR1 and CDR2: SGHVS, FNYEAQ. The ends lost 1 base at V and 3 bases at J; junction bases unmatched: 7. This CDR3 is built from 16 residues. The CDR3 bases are TGTGCCAGCAGCTTAGGGACAGGGCGAGACTACTATGGCTACACCTTC. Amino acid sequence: CASSLGTGRDYYGYTF.

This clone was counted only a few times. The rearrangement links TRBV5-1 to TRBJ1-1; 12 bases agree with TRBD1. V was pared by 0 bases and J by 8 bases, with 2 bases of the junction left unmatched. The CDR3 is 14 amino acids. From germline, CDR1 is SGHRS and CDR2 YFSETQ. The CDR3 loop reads CASSLAGTGGEAFF. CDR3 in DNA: TGCGCCAGCAGCTTGGCGGGGACAGGGGGCGAAGCTTTCTTT.